The clone carrying this TCR beta chain turned up a few times. The antigen is not known. This CDR3 comprises 14 residues. V lost 5 bases and J lost 5; bases outside the gene matches: 4. CDR1 SGHTA and CDR2 FQGNSA come from the germline V gene. This sample was taken from a study of T-cell memory formation after mild COVID-19. Overall study context: Across donors, TCR clusters were largely donor specific.

Findings and caveats of the study: Clones that got smaller from day 15 to 85 had even CD4/CD8, while clones growing later tipped toward CD4+. Among CD4+ contracting clones, most were CM and EM, and CD8+ ones EMRA.

Using constant-segment primers, 5'RACE produced TCR alpha and TCR beta cDNA libraries carrying sample barcodes and UMIs. Each CDR3 protein gets one entry after TCRdb re-called the 5' RACE reads with MiXCR. The sample includes just over 150,000 distinct CDR3 sequences, less than 40% of them seen just once. The V gene is TRBV7-2, the J gene TRBJ2-3; the match to TRBD2 covers 10 bases. The receptor was isolated from an adult woman who had mild COVID-19 (a few samples of this study predate the infection). Cell type and time point are not known. Sequenced material: PBMCs or a T cell subset sorted from them (not recorded which). CDR3 bases: TGTGCCAGCAGCCCCAGACTAGCGGGAGATACGCAGTATTTT. Translated: CASSPRLAGDTQYF.